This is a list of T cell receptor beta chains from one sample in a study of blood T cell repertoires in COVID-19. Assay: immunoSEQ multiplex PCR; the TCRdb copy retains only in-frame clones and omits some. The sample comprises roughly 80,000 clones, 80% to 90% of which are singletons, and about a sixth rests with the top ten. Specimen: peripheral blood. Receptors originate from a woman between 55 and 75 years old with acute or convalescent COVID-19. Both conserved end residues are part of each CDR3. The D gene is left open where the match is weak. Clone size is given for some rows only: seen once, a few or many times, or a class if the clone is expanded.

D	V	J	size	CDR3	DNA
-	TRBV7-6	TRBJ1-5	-	CASSAIANQPQHF	TGTGCCAGCAGTGCTATAGCCAATCAGCCCCAGCATTTT
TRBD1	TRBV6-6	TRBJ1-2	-	CASSSRGQGVFYGYTF	TGTGCCAGCAGTTCCAGGGGACAGGGAGTCTTCTATGGCTACACCTTC
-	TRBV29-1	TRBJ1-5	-	CSVGGTGQPQHF	TGCAGCGTTGGCGGTACGGGTCAGCCCCAGCATTTT
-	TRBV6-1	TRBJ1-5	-	CASSENTGNQPQHF	TGTGCCAGCAGTGAAAACACAGGCAATCAGCCCCAGCATTTT
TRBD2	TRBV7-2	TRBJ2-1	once	CASSSLGGVSFF	TGTGCCAGCAGCTCCCTGGGGGGGGTTTCGTTCTTC
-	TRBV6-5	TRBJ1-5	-	CASTSGSNQPQHF	TGTGCCAGCACCTCAGGTAGCAATCAGCCCCAGCATTTT
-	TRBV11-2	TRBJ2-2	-	CASSSSWDFTGELFF	TGTGCCAGCAGCAGTTCGTGGGACTTCACCGGGGAGCTGTTTTTT
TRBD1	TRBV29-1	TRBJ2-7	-	CSVEGDRGTYEQYF	TGCAGCGTTGAAGGGGACAGGGGAACCTACGAGCAGTACTTC
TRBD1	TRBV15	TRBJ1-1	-	CATSRDPGQGFVNTEAFF	TGTGCCACCAGCAGAGATCCGGGACAGGGGTTCGTAAACACTGAAGCTTTCTTT
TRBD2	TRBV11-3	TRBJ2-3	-	CASSLSGGGWSDTQYF	TGTGCCAGCAGCTTATCGGGCGGGGGGTGGTCAGATACGCAGTATTTT
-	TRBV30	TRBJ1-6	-	CAWGAVLSFNSPLHF	TGTGCCTGGGGAGCCGTTCTAAGCTTCAATTCACCCCTCCACTTT
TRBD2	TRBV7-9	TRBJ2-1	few	CASSLEPRFLAGEGGEQFF	TGTGCCAGCAGCTTAGAACCTCGCTTCCTAGCGGGAGAGGGCGGTGAGCAGTTCTTC
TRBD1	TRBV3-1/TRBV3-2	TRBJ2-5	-	CASSRRTGQETQYF	TGTGCCAGCAGCCGACGGACAGGGCAAGAGACCCAGTACTTC
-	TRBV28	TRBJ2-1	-	CASSLKSLSSYNEQFF	TGTGCCAGCAGTTTAAAATCCTTGAGCTCCTACAATGAGCAGTTCTTC
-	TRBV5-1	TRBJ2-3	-	CASSPGTPGTDTQYF	TGCGCCAGCAGCCCCGGGACTCCCGGAACAGATACGCAGTATTTT